Each of the 7 T cell receptor beta chains below was sequenced from the same sample in a study of T cell responses to AZD1222 COVID-19 vaccine. Profiled with immunoSEQ multiplex PCR; TCRdb holds only in-frame clones, not every one. This sample has 130,000 or so clones; 93% occur once, and the top ten carry 5.4%. The sample in question was peripheral blood, obtained on day 0 of AZD1222 vaccination. The receptors were sampled from an adult in good health.

The chain employs TRBV9 and TRBJ2-6, with D unclear. The germline V gene encodes CDR1 SGDLS and CDR2 YYNGEE. The CDR3 covers 15 residues. Trimming took off 0 bases at V and 1 base at J, with 5 bases between the two ends. CDR3 nucleotides: TGTGCCAGCAGCGTAGAGGCTTCTGGGGCCAACGTCCTGACTTTC. This gives the protein CASSVEASGANVLTF.

The table lists this clone with a count of one. The CDR3 here is CASSPRQDQNEKLFF. The CDR3 DNA reads TGCGCCAGCAGCCCTAGACAGGACCAAAATGAAAAACTGTTTTTT. The chain joins TRBV4-3 to TRBJ1-4; possibly TRBD1 for D (6 bases). Germline V CDR1 and CDR2: LGHNA, YSLEER. V was trimmed by 4 bases and J by 5 bases, leaving 14 bases between them. This CDR3 spans 15 amino acids.

The V call is TRBV10-3, the J call TRBJ1-2, with D possibly TRBD1 on 5 matching bases. This CDR3 spans 16 amino acids. In germline, CDR1 is ENHRY, CDR2 SYGVKD. Trimming cost V 3 bases and J 2 bases, with 16 bases left between them. The CDR3 spells CAISDQVLQENYGYTF. Written as DNA, the CDR3 is TGTGCCATCAGTGATCAAGTCCTACAGGAGAACTATGGCTACACCTTC.

CDR3 nucleotides: TGTGCCAGCAGCCCGATAATGGGCGGGGCCAACGTCCTGACTTTC. It yields the protein CASSPIMGGANVLTF. The V gene is TRBV7-2, the J gene TRBJ2-6; D gene ambiguous. Germline V CDR1 and CDR2: SGHTA, FQGNSA. This CDR3 spans 15 amino acids. V was trimmed by 5 bases and J by 4 bases, leaving 12 bases between them.

The chain couples TRBV24-1 to TRBJ2-5; D not resolved. Germline V gene lookup returns CDR1 KGHDR and CDR2 SFDVKD. The CDR3 sequence is 11 residues long. V was trimmed by 6 bases and J by 3 bases, leaving 4 bases between them. In nucleotides, the CDR3 is TGTGCCACCAGTCAGAAAGAGACCCAGTACTTC. Its translation is CATSQKETQYF.

The chain joins TRBV3-1 (or the pseudogene TRBV3-2) to TRBJ1-1, with 8 bases matching TRBD1. After removal of 4 bases from V and 5 bases from J, the junction contained 3 bases not matched to a gene. The CDR3 totals 13 residues. The germline CDR1 and CDR2 sequences are LGHDT and YNNKEL (reference sequence). The CDR3: CASSRTGQTEAFF. The CDR3 DNA follows: TGTGCCAGCAGCCGGACAGGGCAGACTGAAGCTTTCTTT.

The rearrangement joins TRBV7-8 to TRBJ2-3; D is possibly TRBD1 (7 bases). This CDR3 has 15 residues. The germline CDR1 and CDR2 sequences are SGHVS and FQNEAQ. V lost 2 bases and J lost 3, with 12 bases in between. DNA of the CDR3: TGTGCCAGCAGCTTACCGCCAGGGGGGACAGATACGCAGTATTTT. Its protein product is CASSLPPGGTDTQYF.